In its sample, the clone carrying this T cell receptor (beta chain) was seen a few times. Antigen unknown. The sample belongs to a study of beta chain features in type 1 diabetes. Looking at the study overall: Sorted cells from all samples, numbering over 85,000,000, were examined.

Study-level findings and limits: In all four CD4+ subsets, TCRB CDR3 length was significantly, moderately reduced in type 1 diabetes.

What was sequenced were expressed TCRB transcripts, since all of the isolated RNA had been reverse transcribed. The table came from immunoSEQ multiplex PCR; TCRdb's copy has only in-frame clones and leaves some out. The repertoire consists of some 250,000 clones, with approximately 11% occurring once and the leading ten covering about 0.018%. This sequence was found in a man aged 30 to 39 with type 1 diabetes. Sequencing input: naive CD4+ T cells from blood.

The chain's CDR3 is CASSSGTELYGYTF. The CDR3 nucleotides read TGTGCCAGCAGCTCCGGGACAGAACTTTATGGCTACACCTTC. The chain couples TRBV2 to TRBJ1-2, with 7 bases that match TRBD1. This CDR3 is 14 amino acids long. The trim removed 6 bases at V and 5 bases at J, leaving 9 bases unmatched. In germline, CDR1 is SNHLY, CDR2 FYNNEI.